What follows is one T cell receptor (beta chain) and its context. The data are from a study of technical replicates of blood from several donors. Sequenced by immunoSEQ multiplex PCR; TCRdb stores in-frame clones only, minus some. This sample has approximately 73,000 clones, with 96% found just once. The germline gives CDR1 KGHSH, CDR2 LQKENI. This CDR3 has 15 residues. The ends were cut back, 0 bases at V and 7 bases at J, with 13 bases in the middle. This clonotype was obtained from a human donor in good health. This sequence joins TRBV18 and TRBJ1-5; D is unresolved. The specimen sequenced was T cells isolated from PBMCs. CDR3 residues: CASSPPGGSGQPQHF. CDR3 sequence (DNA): TGTGCCAGCTCACCACCGGGTGGGTCGGGACAGCCCCAGCATTTT.